Listed below are T cell receptor beta chains from one sample, sequenced in a study of T cells in Graves' hyperthyroidism and ophthalmopathy. MiXCR was run by TCRdb on the multiplex PCR reads, yielding one entry per CDR3 protein. The repertoire includes approximately 700,000 distinct CDR3 sequences, 15% to 20% of them detected once, and around 8% sits in the top ten. Sequencing used blood. The receptors stem from a man younger than 35 with Graves' hyperthyroidism. CDR3s include the opening cysteine and the closing phenylalanine or tryptophan. A clone size is listed for some rows: how often the clone was seen (once, few, many), or a class if it is expanded.

many TRBV6-5 CASSYGGGGPKEQFF
. TRBV29-1 CSVEDRQGATDTQYF
. TRBV20-1 CSAISPRVDRETQYF
many TRBV27 CASRDQGAYNEQFF
few TRBV27 CASSSRVTSGSVVYEQYF
few TRBV2 CASSESYATQYF
many TRBV20-1 CSARASGRTNEQFF
many TRBV28 CASRGGFGNQPQHF
many TRBV5-5 CASSSSGGAEAFF
many TRBV10-1 CASSAGQAYEQYF
. TRBV19 CASRSPSETEAFF
many TRBV29-1 CSVGSNEQFF
. TRBV20-1 CSAREAGFASDGYTF
few TRBV6-2/TRBV6-3 CASSPDPAEQFF
. TRBV7-2 CASSARLAAYEQYF
. TRBV7-3 CASSLYTTRGTGELFF
. TRBV19 CASSIQGAYTEAFF
. TRBV15 CATSGSTGISNQPQHF
. TRBV20-1 CSARSRASGYNEQFF
. TRBV27 CASRRQGGRNEQFF
many TRBV28 CASRGQVAFF
many TRBV7-8 CASSSSPGGQETQYF
many TRBV7-2 CASSLGDEREQYF
. TRBV29-1 CSVESGTGEGYTF
. TRBV7-2 CASSSVRGPETQYF
. TRBV20-1 CSASSVGNQPQHF
few TRBV4-2 CASSQSKGAVTQYF
many TRBV15 CATSRDRQGAQGEQYF
many TRBV18 CASSRDRVKGEQFF
few TRBV28 CASSFLGNHQPQHF
. TRBV27 CASSSGSYSPLHF
many TRBV11-1 CASSEGADTQYF
few TRBV7-2 CASSLGLAFYNEQFF
. TRBV5-6 CASSLKGLGQPQHF
many TRBV7-8 CASSLAQHYGYTF
few TRBV20-1 CSARRDSNMNTEAFF
many TRBV27 CASSQGRTSGRGNEQFF
many TRBV28 CASSTGALNTEAFF
. TRBV7-9 CALRVSGYGYTF
many TRBV6-1 CASSQNWLEDYNEQFF
many TRBV27 CASSPCTDTQYF
. TRBV5-6 CASSLARGAEIATDTQYF
. TRBV18 CASADSSYNEQFF
many TRBV12-3/TRBV12-4 CASSPLGSGRETQYF
many TRBV13 CASSKPGTGLSYEQYF
few TRBV9 CASSGGGGIEKLFF
few TRBV4-3 CASSQDSEISGNTIYF
. TRBV28 CASNKRGKTETTNEKLFF
. TRBV24-1 CATKGRGGELFF
many TRBV2 CASSEGERDIYNEQFF
many TRBV11-2 CASSPPGRKNTQYF
. TRBV20-1 CSARDQTVGNTIYF
few TRBV19 CASSIDPRGHMSYNEQFF
few TRBV5-5 CASSLEWGSDTQYF
few TRBV19 CASSIDRDDYNEQFF
few TRBV30 CAWTRDLTYEQYF
many TRBV6-2/TRBV6-3 CASSSQGASSYEQYF
. TRBV20-1 CSARPARVNSPLHF
few TRBV4-1 CASSFGGGGTDTQYF
few TRBV19 CASSPGGYYGYTF